This TCR beta chain was obtained from a study of T-cell memory formation after mild COVID-19. V dropped 8 bases and J dropped 9 bases, with 14 bases sitting between them. This CDR3 comprises 12 residues. TCRdb analysed the 5' RACE reads with MiXCR anew, one entry per CDR3 protein. The sample holds over 350,000 distinct CDR3 sequences; roughly 24% are singletons and the top ten take around 9%. Sequencing was carried out using PBMCs or a T cell subset sorted from them (not recorded which). This clonotype was sampled from an adult woman who had mild COVID-19 (a few samples of this study predate the infection). Cell type and time point are not known. The chain links TRBV12-3 or TRBV12-4 to TRBJ2-1; no reliable D call. DNA of the CDR3: TGTGCCAGCTCCTTCCTGTTTGGTGAGCAGTTCTTC. Translated: CASSFLFGEQFF.